The clone carrying this T cell receptor beta chain was counted between two and nine times. The source of the sample is a study of blood T cell repertoires in COVID-19. Whole-study context: PBMCs, B-cell-depleted T cells, or T cells were the source of the cDNA or gDNA that made up the material.

This CDR3 comprises 17 residues. Germline V CDR1 and CDR2: LNHDA, SQIVND (reference sequence). The V and J ends lost 3 bases and 0 bases respectively, with 15 bases between them. TCRdb keeps only in-frame clones here, not all; method: immunoSEQ multiplex PCR. This table has a few hundred thousand clones, roughly 90% appearing once. The chain carries TRBV19 and TRBJ1-3, with unresolved D. This TCR derives from a woman aged 60-75 years with COVID-19, enrolled during active disease. The source material was peripheral blood. CDR3: CASSISRGSYSGNTIYF. CDR3 nucleotide sequence: TGTGCCAGTAGTATTTCTAGAGGATCGTACTCTGGAAACACCATATATTTT. Variable domain in full (rest from reference TRBV19 and TRBJ1-3): DGGITQSPKYLFRKEGQNVTLSCEQNLNHDAMYWYRQDPGQGLRLIYYSQIVNDFQKGDIAEGYSVSREKKESFPLTVTSAQKNPTAFYLCASSISRGSYSGNTIYFGEGSWLTVV.